This T cell receptor beta chain emerged from a study of beta chain features in type 1 diabetes. At the level of the study: Examination of sorted cells across all samples involved 100 million or so cells.

Every isolated RNA sample was fully reverse transcribed, so sequencing captured expressed TCRB transcripts. About 3.57 million reads, on average, came from each naive, central memory and regulatory T cell sample. This table comes from immunoSEQ multiplex PCR, and its TCRdb copy is limited to in-frame clones, with some not included. The sample gives 970,000 or so clones, about a sixth of which show up once; 0.023% is in the top ten. A single heparinised draw of approximately 100 mL on average was taken per donor. This clonotype was sampled from a woman aged 18-29 years in good health. The sequencing sample was made of naive CD4+ T cells from blood.

For the CDR3, the DNA is TGTGCCAGCAGCTTAGGGGGACTAGCGGGGCAGTTCTTC. This gives the protein CASSLGGLAGQFF. This sequence joins TRBV7-6 and TRBJ2-1; 12 bases map to TRBD2. CDR1 is SGHVS and CDR2 is FNYEAQ in the germline V gene. The CDR3 is 13 residues long. V was clipped by 1 base and J by 12 bases; unmatched bases: 1. Filled out from reference TRBV7-6 and TRBJ2-1, the complete variable domain reads GAGVSQSPRYKVTKRGQDVALRCDPISGHVSLYWYRQALGQGPEFLTYFNYEAQQDKSGLPNDRFSAERPEGSISTLTIQRTEQRDSAMYRCASSLGGLAGQFFGPGTRLTVL.